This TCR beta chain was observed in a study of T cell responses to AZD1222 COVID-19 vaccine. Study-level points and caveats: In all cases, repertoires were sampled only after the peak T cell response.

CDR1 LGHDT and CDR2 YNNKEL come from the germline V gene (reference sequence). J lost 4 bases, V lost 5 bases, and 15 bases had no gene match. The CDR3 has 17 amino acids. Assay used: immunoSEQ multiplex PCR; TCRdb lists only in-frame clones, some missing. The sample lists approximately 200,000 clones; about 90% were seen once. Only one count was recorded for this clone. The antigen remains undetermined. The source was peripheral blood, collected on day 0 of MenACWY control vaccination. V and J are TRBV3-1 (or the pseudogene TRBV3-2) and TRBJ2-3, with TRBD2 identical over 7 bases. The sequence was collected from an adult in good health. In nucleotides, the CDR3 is TGTGCCAGCAGCGAAGCGCGGGCGGGAGCCCGGGCAGATACGCAGTATTTT. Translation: CASSEARAGARADTQYF.